This T cell receptor beta chain appears in the sequencing data of a study of T cell repertoires in cytomegalovirus infection (dated by TCRdb to the late 2010s). Regarding the research as a whole: Recently identified HLA-C-restricted CMV epitopes, whose presentation resists viral immunomodulation, were targeted by peptide stimulations together with well-studied HLA-B-restricted epitopes. Donor HLA type was relevant to the analysis, because carriage of CMV infection together with the matching HLA type was indicated by public TCR beta signatures.

About this clonotype: Its recognized antigen is unknown. Base qualities are not at hand, and no much larger clone is one base apart.

TCRdb shows the sequencer as Illumina HiSeq 1500. In TCRdb, the public reads were trimmed at Q25 with fastp and aligned with MiXCR, with productive beta chains retained. Entries that share a CDR3 protein sequence are merged under the most common genes and DNA. The table for this sample lists about 400,000 distinct CDR3 sequences; about 35% of them were counted only once. The biggest ten clones account for roughly 13% of the sample. Broader findings and caveats from the paper: The ex vivo response was dominated by HLA-C-restricted CMV-specific TCR beta clonotypes, which also provided the single most frequent clonotype in two of eight donors. Carriers of CMV infection plus the relevant HLA type were discriminated by the cumulative frequency of public TCR beta family members in the study cohort and in an independent approximately 340-donor cohort.

Read against the paper, the sample's treatment or condition label means: in vitro stimulation with specific CMV peptide epitopes to enrich CMV-specific T cells. The sequences come from cultured PBMCs, collected from culture after CMV antigen stimulation. The sequence came from a human donor in good health (CMV status not recorded). Some clones in this sample may be carry-over from other donors' samples.

The CDR3 is CASSFAWMGDTQYF. The bases are TGCGCCAGCAGCTTTGCATGGATGGGAGATACGCAGTATTTT. The chain is encoded by TRBV5-1 joined to TRBJ2-3; no D gene call is confident. The CDR3 covers 14 residues, taking in both the cysteine and the phenylalanine. CDR3 DNA is the only sequence kept; it has 42 bases, read in frame from the first base. The CDR1 and CDR2 encoded by the germline V gene are SGHRS and YFSETQ. V is pared back by 2 bases and J by 5 bases, with 12 bases lying between the germline termini.